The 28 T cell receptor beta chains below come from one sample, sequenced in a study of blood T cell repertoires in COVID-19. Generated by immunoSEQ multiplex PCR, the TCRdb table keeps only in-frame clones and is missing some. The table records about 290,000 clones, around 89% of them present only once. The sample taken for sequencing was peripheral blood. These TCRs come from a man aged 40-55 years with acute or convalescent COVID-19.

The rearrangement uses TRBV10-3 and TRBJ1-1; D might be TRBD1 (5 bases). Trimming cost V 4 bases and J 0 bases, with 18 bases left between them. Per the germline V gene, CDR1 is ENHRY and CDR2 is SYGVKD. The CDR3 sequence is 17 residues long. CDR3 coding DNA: TGTGCCATCAGTGTGGGAGGGGTCACTAGATTGAACACTGAAGCTTTCTTT. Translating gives CAISVGGVTRLNTEAFF.

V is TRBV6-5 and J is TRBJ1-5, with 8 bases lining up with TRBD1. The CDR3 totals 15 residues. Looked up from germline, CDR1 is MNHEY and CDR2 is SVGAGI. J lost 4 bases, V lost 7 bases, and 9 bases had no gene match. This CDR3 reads CASIPDRASNQPQHF. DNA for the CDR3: TGTGCCAGCATCCCGGACAGGGCCTCGAATCAGCCCCAGCATTTT.

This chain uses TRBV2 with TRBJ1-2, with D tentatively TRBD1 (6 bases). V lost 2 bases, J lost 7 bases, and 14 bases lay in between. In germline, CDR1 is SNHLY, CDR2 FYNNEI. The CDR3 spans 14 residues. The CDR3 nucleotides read TGTGCCAGCAGTGAAAGGGAGACAGGACTTGGCTACACCTTC. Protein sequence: CASSERETGLGYTF. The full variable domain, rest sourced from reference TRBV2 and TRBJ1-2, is EPEVTQTPSHQVTQMGQEVILRCVPISNHLYFYWYRQILGQKVEFLVSFYNNEISEKSEIFDDQFSVERPDGSNFTLKIRSTKLEDSAMYFCASSERETGLGYTFGSGTRLTVV.

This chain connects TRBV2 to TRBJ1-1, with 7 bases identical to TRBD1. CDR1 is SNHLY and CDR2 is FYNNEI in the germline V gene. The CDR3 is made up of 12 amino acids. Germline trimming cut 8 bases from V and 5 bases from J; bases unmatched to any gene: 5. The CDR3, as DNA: TGTGCCAGCCTAAGACAGGGAACTGAAGCTTTCTTT. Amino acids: CASLRQGTEAFF.

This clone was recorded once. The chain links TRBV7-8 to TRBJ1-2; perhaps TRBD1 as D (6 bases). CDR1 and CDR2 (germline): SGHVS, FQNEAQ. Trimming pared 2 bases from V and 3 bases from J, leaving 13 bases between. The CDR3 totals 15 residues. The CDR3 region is CASSLRPRGDYGYTF. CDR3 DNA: TGTGCCAGCAGCTTACGTCCCAGGGGCGACTATGGCTACACCTTC.

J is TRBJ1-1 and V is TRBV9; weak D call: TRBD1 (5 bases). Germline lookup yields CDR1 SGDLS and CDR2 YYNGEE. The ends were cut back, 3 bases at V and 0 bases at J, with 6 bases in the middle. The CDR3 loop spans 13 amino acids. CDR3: CASSAGMNTEAFF. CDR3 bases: TGTGCCAGCAGCGCAGGGATGAACACTGAAGCTTTCTTT. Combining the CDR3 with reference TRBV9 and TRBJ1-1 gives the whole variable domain DSGVTQTPKHLITATGQRVTLRCSPRSGDLSVYWYQQSLDQGLQFLIQYYNGEERAKGNILERFSAQQFPDLHSELNLSSLELGDSALYFCASSAGMNTEAFFGQGTRLTVV.

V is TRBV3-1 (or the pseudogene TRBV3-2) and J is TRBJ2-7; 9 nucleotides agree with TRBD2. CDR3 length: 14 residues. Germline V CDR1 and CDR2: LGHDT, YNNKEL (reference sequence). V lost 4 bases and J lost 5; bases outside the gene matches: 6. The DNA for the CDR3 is TGTGCCAGCAGCCTAAGCGGGGGGAAGAACGAGCAGTACTTC. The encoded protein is CASSLSGGKNEQYF.

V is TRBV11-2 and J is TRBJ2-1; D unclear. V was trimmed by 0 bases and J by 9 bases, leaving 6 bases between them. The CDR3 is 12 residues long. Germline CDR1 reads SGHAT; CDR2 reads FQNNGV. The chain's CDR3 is CASSLDRSEQFF. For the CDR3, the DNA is TGTGCCAGCAGCTTAGATCGTAGTGAGCAGTTCTTC.

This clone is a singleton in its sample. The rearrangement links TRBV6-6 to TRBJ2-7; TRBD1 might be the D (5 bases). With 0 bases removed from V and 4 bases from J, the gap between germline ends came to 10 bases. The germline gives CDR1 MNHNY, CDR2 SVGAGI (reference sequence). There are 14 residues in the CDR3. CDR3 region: CASSYSGVAYEQYF. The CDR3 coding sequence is TGTGCCAGCAGTTACTCAGGGGTAGCTTACGAGCAGTACTTC.

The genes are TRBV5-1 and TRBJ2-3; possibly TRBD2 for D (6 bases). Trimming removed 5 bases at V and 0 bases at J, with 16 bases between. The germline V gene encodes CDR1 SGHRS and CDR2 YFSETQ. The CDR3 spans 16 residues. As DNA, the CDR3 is TGCGCCAGCAGTCGGGGCGGGGCAGGAAGCACAGATACGCAGTATTTT. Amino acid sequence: CASSRGGAGSTDTQYF.

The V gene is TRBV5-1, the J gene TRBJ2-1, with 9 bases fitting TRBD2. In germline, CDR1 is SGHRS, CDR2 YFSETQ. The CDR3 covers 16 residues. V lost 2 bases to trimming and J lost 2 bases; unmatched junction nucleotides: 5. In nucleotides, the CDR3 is TGCGCCAGCAGCTTATCAGCGGGGGGCACCTACAATGAGCAGTTCTTC. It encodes CASSLSAGGTYNEQFF. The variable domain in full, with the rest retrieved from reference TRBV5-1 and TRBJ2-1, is KAGVTQTPRYLIKTRGQQVTLSCSPISGHRSVSWYQQTPGQGLQFLFEYFSETQRNKGNFPGRFSGRQFSNSRSEMNVSTLELGDSALYLCASSLSAGGTYNEQFFGPGTRLTVL.

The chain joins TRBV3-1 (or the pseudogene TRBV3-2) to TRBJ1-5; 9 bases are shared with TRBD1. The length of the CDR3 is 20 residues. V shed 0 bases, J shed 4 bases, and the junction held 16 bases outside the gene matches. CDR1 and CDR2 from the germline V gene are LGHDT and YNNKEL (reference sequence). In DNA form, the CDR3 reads TGTGCCAGCAGCCAAGATGCCGGAGACAGGGGGAACTTGGGGAATCAGCCCCAGCATTTT. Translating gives CASSQDAGDRGNLGNQPQHF.

In nucleotides, the CDR3 is TGCGCTCCTGGCAGGGGGAGGAATGAAAAACTGTTTTTT. It is translated as CAPGRGRNEKLFF. The rearrangement joins TRBV10-1 to TRBJ1-4; 7 bases line up with TRBD1. CDR3 length equals 13 residues. Germline V CDR1 and CDR2: WNHNN, SYGVQD (reference sequence).

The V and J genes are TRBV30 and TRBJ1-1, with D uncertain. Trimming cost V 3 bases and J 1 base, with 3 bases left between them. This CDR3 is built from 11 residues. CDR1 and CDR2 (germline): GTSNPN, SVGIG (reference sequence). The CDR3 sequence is CAWSRNTEAFF. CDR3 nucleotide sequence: TGTGCCTGGAGCCGGAACACTGAAGCTTTCTTT.

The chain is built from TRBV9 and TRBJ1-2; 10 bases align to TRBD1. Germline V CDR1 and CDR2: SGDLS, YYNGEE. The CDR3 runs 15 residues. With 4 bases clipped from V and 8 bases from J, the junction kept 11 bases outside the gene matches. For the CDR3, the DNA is TGTGCCAGCAGCACCGGGGGACAGGGGCGATGGGGCTACACCTTC. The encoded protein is CASSTGGQGRWGYTF.

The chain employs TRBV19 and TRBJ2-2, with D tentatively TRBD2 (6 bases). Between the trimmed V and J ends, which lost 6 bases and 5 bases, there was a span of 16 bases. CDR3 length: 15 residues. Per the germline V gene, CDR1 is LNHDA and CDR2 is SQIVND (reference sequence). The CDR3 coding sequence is TGTGCCAGTAGCATCAGGAGGGAACCAACCGGGGAGCTGTTTTTT. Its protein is CASSIRREPTGELFF.

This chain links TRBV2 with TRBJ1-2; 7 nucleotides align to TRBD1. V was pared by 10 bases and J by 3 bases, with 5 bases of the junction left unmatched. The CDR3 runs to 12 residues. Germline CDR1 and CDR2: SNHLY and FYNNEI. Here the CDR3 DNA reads TGTGCCACAGGGACAGTTGACTATGGCTACACCTTC. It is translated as CATGTVDYGYTF. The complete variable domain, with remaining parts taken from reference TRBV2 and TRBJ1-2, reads EPEVTQTPSHQVTQMGQEVILRCVPISNHLYFYWYRQILGQKVEFLVSFYNNEISEKSEIFDDQFSVERPDGSNFTLKIRSTKLEDSAMYFCATGTVDYGYTFGSGTRLTVV.

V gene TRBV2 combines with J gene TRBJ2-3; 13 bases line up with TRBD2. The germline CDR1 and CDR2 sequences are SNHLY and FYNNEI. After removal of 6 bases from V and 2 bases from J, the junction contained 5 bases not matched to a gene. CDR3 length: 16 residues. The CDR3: CASRATSGGATDTQYF. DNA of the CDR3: TGTGCCAGCAGGGCTACTAGCGGGGGGGCCACAGATACGCAGTATTTT.

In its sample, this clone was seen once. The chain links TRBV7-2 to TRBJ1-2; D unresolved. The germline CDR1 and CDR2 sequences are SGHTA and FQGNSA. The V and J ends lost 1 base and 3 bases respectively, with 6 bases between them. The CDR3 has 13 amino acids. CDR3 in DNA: TGTGCCAGCAGCTTAGGCGGATACTATGGCTACACCTTC. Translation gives CASSLGGYYGYTF.

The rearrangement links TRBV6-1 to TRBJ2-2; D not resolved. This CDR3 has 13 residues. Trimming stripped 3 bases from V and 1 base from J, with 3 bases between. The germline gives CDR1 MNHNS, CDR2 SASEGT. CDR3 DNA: TGTGCCAGCAGTGATCTGAACACCGGGGAGCTGTTTTTT. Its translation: CASSDLNTGELFF.

CDR3 coding DNA: TGTGCCAGCACCCCCAGGGGGGTTAATTCACCCCTCCACTTT. Its translation: CASTPRGVNSPLHF. The genes are TRBV6-5 and TRBJ1-6; the match to TRBD1 covers 7 bases. The CDR3 has 14 amino acids. With 7 bases clipped from V and 6 bases from J, the junction kept 6 bases outside the gene matches. Germline values: CDR1 MNHEY, CDR2 SVGAGI.

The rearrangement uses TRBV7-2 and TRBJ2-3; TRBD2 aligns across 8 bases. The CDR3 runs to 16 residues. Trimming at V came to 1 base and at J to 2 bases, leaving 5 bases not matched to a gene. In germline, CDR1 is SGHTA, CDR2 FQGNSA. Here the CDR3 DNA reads TGTGCCAGCAGCTTAGAGGTAGCGGGGATCACAGATACGCAGTATTTT. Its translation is CASSLEVAGITDTQYF.

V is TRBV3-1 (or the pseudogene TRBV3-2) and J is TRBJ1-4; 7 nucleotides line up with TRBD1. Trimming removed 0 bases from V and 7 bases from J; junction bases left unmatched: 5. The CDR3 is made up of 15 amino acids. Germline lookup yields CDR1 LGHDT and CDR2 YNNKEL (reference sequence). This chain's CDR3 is CASSQESTGSEKLFF. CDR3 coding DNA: TGTGCCAGCAGCCAAGAATCGACAGGGAGTGAAAAACTGTTTTTT.

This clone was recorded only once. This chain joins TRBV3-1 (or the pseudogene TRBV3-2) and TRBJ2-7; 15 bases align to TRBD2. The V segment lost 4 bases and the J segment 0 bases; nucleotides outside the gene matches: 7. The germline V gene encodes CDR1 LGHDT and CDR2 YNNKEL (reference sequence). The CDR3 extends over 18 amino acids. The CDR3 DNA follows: TGTGCCAGCAGCCCGCGGACTAGCGGGGGGGTGAGCTCCTACGAGCAGTACTTC. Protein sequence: CASSPRTSGGVSSYEQYF.

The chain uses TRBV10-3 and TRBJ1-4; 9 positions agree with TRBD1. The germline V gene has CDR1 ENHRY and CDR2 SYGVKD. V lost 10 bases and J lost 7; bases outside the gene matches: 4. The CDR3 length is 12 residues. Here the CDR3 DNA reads TGTGCCAGCGGGACAGGGCCTGAAAAACTGTTTTTT. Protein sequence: CASGTGPEKLFF.

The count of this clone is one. Here the CDR3 reads CASSRPGRGLLSYEQYF. The CDR3 DNA is TGTGCCAGCAGCCGACCGGGCAGGGGCCTTCTCTCCTACGAGCAGTACTTC. V usage is TRBV28 and J usage is TRBJ2-7; D may be TRBD1 (6 bases). CDR1 is MDHEN, CDR2 SYDVKM, per germline. Trimming pared 6 bases from V and 0 bases from J, leaving 21 bases between. The CDR3 spans 17 residues.

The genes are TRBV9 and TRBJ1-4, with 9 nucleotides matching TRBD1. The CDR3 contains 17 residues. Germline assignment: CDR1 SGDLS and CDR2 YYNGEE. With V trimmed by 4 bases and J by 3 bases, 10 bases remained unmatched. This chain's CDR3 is CASSLGTGRMSNEKLFF. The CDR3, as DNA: TGTGCCAGCAGCCTCGGGACAGGGAGAATGTCTAATGAAAAACTGTTTTTT.

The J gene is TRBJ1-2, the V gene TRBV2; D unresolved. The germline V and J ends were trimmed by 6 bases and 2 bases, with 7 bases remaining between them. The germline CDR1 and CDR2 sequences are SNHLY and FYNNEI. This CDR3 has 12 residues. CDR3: CASSPGNYGYTF. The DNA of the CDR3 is TGTGCCAGCAGCCCGGGGAACTATGGCTACACCTTC.